The clone carrying this T cell receptor (beta chain) was seen a few times. Its antigen is not identified. The data were taken from a study of T cell responses to AZD1222 COVID-19 vaccine. Overall study results and limits: Two AZD1222 doses significantly raised spike-specific TCR breadth and depth over controls. The donors showed a predominance of white British ancestry and of females, with possible underestimation of clonal diversity. There were repertoire samples only from the period after the peak T cell response. Mapped onto spike, vaccine-associated CD4 TCRs spanned it and were dominant at 160-218 and 743-854.

CDR1 KGHSY and CDR2 FQNENV come from the germline V gene. The length of the CDR3 is 14 residues. J lost 8 bases, V lost 4 bases, and 7 bases had no gene match. Sequenced by immunoSEQ multiplex PCR; TCRdb stores in-frame clones only, minus some. The sample records approximately 150,000 clones, roughly nine tenths being singletons. The gene calls are TRBV16 and TRBJ1-4; 7 bases fit TRBD1. This receptor was identified in an adult who received the AZD1222 COVID-19 vaccine. Sample: peripheral blood, taken 28 days after the second AZD1222 dose. In DNA form, the CDR3 reads TGTGCCAGCAGCCCCCCGGGACAGACGGAAAAACTGTTTTTT. Its translation is CASSPPGQTEKLFF.